This TCR beta chain was captured in a study of control samples from healthy donors and cancer patients. The method was immunoSEQ multiplex PCR; TCRdb's version includes in-frame clones alone and lacks a portion of them. This table holds roughly 98,000 clones, roughly four fifths found once. This CDR3 spans 15 amino acids. J lost 5 bases, V lost 0 bases, and 5 bases had no gene match. Germline CDR1 and CDR2: LGHNA and YSLEER. The clonotype originates from a woman aged 55 to 70 in good health. Sequenced material: blood. The V gene is TRBV4-3, the J gene TRBJ1-2; TRBD1 matches 8 bases. As DNA, the CDR3 is TGCGCCAGCAGCCAAGATCCAGGGGGCATTTATGGCTACACCTTC. Translated: CASSQDPGGIYGYTF.